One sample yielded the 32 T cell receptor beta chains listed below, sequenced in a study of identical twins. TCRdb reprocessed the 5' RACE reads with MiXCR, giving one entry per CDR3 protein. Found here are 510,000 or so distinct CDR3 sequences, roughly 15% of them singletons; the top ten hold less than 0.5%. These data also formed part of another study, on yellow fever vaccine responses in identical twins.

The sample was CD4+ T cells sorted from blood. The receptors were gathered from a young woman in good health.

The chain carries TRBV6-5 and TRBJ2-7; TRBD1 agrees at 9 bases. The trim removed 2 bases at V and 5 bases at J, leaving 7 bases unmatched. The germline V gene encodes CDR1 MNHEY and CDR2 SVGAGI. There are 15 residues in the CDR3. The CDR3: CASSYGQGRSHEQYV. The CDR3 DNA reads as TGTGCCAGCAGTTACGGACAGGGGAGATCGCACGAGCAGTACGTC.

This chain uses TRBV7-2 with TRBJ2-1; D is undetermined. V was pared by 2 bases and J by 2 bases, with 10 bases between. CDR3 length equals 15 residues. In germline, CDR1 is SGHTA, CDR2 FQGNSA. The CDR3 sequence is CASSLSMSAYNEQFF. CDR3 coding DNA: TGTGCCAGCAGCTTAAGTATGTCAGCCTACAATGAGCAGTTCTTC.

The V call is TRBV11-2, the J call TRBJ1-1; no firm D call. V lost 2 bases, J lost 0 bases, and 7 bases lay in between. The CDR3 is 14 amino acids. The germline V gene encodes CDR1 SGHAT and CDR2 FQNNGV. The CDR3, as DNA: TGTGCCAGCAGCTTAACACAGATGAACACTGAAGCTTTCTTT. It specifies CASSLTQMNTEAFF.

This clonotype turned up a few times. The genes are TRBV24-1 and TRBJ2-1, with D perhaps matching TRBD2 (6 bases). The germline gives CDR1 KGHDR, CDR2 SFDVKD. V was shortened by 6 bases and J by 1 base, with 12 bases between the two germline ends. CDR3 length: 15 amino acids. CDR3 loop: CATSTPSESYNEQFF. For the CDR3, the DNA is TGTGCCACCAGTACCCCTAGCGAGTCCTACAATGAGCAGTTCTTC.

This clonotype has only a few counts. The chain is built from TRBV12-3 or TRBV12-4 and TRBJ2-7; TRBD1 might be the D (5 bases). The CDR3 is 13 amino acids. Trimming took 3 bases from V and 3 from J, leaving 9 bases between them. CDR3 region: CASSFQGNYEQYF. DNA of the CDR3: TGTGCCAGCAGTTTTCAGGGAAACTACGAGCAGTACTTC.

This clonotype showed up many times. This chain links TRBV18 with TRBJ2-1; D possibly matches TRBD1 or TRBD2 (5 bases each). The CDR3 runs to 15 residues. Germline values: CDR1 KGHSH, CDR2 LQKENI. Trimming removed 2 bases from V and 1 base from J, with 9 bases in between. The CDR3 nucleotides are TGTGCCAGCTCACCAGGGGGTCTGTCCTACAATGAGCAGTTCTTC. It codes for CASSPGGLSYNEQFF.

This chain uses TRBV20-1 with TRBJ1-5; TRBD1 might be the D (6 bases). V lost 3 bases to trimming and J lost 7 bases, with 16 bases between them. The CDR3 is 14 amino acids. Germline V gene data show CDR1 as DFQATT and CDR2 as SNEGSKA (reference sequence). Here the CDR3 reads CSASPGGAGQPQHF. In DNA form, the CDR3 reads TGCAGTGCTAGTCCGGGGGGGGCAGGACAGCCCCAGCATTTT.

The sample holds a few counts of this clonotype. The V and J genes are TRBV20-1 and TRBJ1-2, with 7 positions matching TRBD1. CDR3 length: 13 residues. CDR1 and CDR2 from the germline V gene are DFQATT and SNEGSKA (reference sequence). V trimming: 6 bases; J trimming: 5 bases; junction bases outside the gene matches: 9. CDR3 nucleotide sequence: TGCAGTGCCATACGACAGGGTATTTATGGCTACACCTTC. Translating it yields CSAIRQGIYGYTF.

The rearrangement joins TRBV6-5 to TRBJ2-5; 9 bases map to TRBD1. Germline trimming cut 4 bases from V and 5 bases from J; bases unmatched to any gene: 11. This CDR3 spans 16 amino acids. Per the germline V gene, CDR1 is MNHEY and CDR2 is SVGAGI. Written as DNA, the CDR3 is TGTGCCAGCAGTTGCTTACAGGGGGCGCTTAAGGAGACCCAGTACTTC. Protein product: CASSCLQGALKETQYF.

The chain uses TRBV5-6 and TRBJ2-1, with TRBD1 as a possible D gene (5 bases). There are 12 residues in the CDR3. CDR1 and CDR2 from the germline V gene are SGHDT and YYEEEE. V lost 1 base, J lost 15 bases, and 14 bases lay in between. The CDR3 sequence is CASSLSGNWWFF. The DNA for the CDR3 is TGTGCCAGCAGCTTGTCAGGGAATTGGTGGTTCTTC.

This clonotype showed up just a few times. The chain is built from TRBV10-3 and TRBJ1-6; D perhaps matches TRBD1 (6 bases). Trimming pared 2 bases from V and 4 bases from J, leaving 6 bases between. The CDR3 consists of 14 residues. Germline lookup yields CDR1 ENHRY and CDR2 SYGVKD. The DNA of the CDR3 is TGTGCCATCAGTGAGGGACAGTATAATTCACCCCTCCACTTT. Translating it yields CAISEGQYNSPLHF.

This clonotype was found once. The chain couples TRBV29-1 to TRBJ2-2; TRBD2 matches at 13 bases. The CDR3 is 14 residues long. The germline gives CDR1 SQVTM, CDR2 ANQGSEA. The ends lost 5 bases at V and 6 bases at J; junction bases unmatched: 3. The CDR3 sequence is CSVRTSGSSGELFF. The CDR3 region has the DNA TGCAGCGTTAGGACTAGCGGGAGTTCCGGGGAGCTGTTTTTT.

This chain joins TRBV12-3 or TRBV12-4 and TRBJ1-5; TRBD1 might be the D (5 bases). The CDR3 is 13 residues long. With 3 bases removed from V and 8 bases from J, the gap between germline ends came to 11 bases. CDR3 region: CASSFRGGKPQHF. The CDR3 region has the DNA TGTGCCAGCAGTTTCCGGGGGGGAAAGCCCCAGCATTTT.

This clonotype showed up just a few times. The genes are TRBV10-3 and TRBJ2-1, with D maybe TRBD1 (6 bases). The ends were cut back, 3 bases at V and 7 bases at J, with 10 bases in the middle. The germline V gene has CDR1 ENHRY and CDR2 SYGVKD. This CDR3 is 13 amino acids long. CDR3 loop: CAISERQGNEQFF. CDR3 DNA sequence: TGTGCCATCAGTGAACGGCAGGGGAATGAGCAGTTCTTC.

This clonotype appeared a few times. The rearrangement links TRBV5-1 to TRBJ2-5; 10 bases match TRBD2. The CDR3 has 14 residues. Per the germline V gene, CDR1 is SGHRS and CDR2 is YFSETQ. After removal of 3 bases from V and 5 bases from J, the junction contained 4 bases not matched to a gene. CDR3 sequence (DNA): TGCGCCAGCAGCTATCCAGCGGGAGGGGAGACCCAGTACTTC. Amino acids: CASSYPAGGETQYF.

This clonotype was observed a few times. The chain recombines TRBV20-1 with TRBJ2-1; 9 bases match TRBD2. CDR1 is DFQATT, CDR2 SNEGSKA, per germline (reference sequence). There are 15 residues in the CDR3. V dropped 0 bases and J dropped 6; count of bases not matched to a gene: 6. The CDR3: CSARDRGTSPNEQFF. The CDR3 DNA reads TGCAGTGCTAGAGATCGAGGGACTAGCCCCAATGAGCAGTTCTTC.

CDR3 amino acids: CASSPRQGAISGANVLTF. CDR3 nucleotides: TGTGCCAGCAGTCCAAGGCAGGGGGCGATCAGTGGGGCCAACGTCCTGACTTTC. The chain links TRBV12-3 or TRBV12-4 to TRBJ2-6, with TRBD1 identical over 8 bases. The CDR3 loop spans 18 amino acids. V lost 5 bases to trimming and J lost 3 bases; unmatched junction nucleotides: 12.

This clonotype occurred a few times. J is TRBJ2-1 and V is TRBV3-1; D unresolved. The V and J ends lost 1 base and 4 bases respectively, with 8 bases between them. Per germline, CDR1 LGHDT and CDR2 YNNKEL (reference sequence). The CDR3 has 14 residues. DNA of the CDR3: TGTGCCAGCAGCCAAGCCAAGATTTACAATGAGCAGTTCTTC. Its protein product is CASSQAKIYNEQFF.

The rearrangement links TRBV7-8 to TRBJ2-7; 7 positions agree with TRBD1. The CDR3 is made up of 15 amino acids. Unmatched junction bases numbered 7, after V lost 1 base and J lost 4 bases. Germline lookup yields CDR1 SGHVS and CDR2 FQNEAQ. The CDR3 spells CASSLDRGRWYEQYF. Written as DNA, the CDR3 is TGTGCCAGCAGCTTAGACAGGGGACGTTGGTACGAGCAGTACTTC.

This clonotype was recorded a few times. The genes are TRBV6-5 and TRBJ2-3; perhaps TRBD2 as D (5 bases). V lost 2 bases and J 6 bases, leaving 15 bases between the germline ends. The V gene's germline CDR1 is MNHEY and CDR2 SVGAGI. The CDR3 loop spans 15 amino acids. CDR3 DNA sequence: TGTGCCAGCAGTTACGGTCTAGCTGGCGGTGATACGCAGTATTTT. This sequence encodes CASSYGLAGGDTQYF.

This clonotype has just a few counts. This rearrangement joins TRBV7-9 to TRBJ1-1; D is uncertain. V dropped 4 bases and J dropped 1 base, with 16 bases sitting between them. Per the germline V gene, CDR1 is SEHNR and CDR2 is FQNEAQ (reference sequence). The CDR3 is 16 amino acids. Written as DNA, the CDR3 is TGTGCCAGCAGCTCATTGTTCCCTTACAAGAACACTGAAGCTTTCTTT. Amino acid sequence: CASSSLFPYKNTEAFF.

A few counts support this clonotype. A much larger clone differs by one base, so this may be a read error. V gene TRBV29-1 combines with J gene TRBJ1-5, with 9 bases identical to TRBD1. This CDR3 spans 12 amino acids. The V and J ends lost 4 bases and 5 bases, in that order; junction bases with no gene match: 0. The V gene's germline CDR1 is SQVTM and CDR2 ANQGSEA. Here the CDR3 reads CSVGQGDQPQHF. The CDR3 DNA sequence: TGCAGCGTTGGACAGGGGGATCAGCCCCAGCATTTT.

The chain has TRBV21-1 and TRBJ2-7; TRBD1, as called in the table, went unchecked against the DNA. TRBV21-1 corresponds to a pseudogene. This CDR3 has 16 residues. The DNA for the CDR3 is TGTGCCAGCAGCAAAGAGAGCGGGACAGGGGATCACGAGCAGTACTTC. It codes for CASSKESGTGDHEQYF.

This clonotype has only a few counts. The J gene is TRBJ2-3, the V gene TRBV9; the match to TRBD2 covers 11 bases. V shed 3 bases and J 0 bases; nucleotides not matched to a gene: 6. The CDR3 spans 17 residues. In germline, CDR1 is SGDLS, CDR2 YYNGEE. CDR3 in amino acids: CASSARWTSGSTDTQYF. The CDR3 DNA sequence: TGTGCCAGCAGCGCCCGATGGACTAGCGGGAGCACAGATACGCAGTATTTT.

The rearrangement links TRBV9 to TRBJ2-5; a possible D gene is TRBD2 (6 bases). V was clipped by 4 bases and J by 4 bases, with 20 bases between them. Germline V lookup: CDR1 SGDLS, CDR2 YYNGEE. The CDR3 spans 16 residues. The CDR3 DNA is TGTGCCAGCAGCCCCCAGGCGGGGTACGAGGGAGAGACCCAGTACTTC. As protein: CASSPQAGYEGETQYF.

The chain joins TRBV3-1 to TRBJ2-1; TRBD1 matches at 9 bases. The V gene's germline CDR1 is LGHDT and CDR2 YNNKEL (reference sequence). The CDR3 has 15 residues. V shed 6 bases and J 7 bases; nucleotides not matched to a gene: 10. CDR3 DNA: TGTGCCAGCAGTCGACGGGACAGGGTTGAGAATGAGCAGTTCTTC. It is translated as CASSRRDRVENEQFF.

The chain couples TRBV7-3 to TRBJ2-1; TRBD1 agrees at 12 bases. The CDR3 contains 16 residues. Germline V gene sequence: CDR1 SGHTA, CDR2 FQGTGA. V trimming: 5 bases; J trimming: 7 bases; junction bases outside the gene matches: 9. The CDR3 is CASSSTGTGGLNEQFF. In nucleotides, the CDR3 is TGTGCCAGCAGCAGTACCGGGACAGGGGGCTTGAATGAGCAGTTCTTC. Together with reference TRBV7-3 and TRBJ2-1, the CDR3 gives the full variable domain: GAGVSQTPSNKVTEKGKYVELRCDPISGHTALYWYRQSLGQGPEFLIYFQGTGAADDSGLPNDRFFAVRPEGSVSTLKIQRTERGDSAVYLCASSSTGTGGLNEQFFGPGTRLTVL.

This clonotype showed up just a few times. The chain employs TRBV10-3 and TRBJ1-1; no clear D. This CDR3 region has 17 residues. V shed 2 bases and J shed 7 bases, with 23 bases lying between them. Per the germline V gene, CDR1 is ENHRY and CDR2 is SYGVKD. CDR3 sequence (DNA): TGTGCCATCAGTGAGATGCTGGGCTTTAGTCTTAGTGGTGAAGCTTTCTTT. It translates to CAISEMLGFSLSGEAFF.

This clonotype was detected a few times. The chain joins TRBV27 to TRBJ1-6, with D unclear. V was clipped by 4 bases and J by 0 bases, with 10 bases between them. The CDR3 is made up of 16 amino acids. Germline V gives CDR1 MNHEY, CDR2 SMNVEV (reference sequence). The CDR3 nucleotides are TGTGCCAGCAGTTCTTCACTGAGCTCCTATAATTCACCCCTCCACTTT. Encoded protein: CASSSSLSSYNSPLHF.

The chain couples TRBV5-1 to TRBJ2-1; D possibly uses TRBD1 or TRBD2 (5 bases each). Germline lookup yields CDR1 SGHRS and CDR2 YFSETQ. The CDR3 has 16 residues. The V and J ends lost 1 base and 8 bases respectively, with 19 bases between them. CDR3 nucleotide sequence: TGCGCCAGCAGCTTGCTCCTCGCTGGGGGTCGCGATGAGCAGTTCTTC. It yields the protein CASSLLLAGGRDEQFF.

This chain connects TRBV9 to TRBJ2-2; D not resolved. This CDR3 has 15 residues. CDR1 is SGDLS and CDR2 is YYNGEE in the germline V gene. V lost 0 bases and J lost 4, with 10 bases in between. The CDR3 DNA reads TGTGCCAGCAGCGTAGATCCTAAGGGCACCGGGGAGCTGTTTTTT. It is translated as CASSVDPKGTGELFF.

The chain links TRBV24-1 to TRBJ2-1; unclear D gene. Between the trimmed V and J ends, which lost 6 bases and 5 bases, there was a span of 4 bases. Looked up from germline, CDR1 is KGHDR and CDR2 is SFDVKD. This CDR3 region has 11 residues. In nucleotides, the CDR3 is TGTGCCACCAGTTGGAACAATGAGCAGTTCTTC. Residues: CATSWNNEQFF.